The next 28 T cell receptor beta chains were all read from a single sample in a study of blood T cells in healthy people across ages. A sample-barcoded 5' primer and a J-beta primer mix were used in a second PCR of about 7 to 12 cycles. TCRdb fed the 5' RACE reads into MiXCR, producing one record per CDR3 protein. This table holds over a million distinct CDR3 sequences, approximately 39% found once. The source material was blood. Source of these receptors: a woman younger than 30 in good health.

This clonotype was seen a few times. The chain carries TRBV27 and TRBJ1-1; TRBD1 matches at 9 bases. The CDR3 has 16 amino acids. V lost 3 bases and J lost 1; bases outside the gene matches: 6. Germline V CDR1 and CDR2: MNHEY, SMNVEV (reference sequence). CDR3 sequence reads: CASSFLPGQGNTEAFF. For the CDR3, the DNA is TGTGCCAGCAGTTTCCTACCGGGACAGGGGAACACTGAAGCTTTCTTT.

V gene TRBV20-1 combines with J gene TRBJ1-2, with a weak D call TRBD1 (5 bases). The germline V gene encodes CDR1 DFQATT and CDR2 SNEGSKA (reference sequence). CDR3 length: 15 residues. Trimming removed 3 bases at V and 0 bases at J, with 14 bases between. CDR3 protein: CSAREGRMSNYGYTF. For the CDR3, the DNA is TGCAGTGCTAGGGAGGGGCGGATGTCTAACTATGGCTACACCTTC.

V usage is TRBV12-3 or TRBV12-4 and J usage is TRBJ1-2, with no clear D. The CDR3 has 12 residues. V shed 11 bases and J shed 4 bases, with 14 bases lying between them. CDR3 in amino acids: CASHGSRYGYTF. CDR3 in DNA: TGTGCCTCGCATGGTTCCCGCTATGGCTACACCTTC.

The V gene is TRBV15, the J gene TRBJ1-4, with TRBD1 as a possible D gene (6 bases). There are 16 residues in the CDR3. V lost 0 bases and J 12 bases, leaving 20 bases between the germline ends. CDR1 LNHNV and CDR2 YYDKDF come from the germline V gene (reference sequence). CDR3 protein: CATSREIAGEAKELFF. The CDR3, as DNA: TGTGCCACCAGCAGAGAGATTGCAGGGGAGGCAAAAGAACTGTTTTTT. Using reference TRBV15 and TRBJ1-4 for the parts outside the CDR3, the full variable domain is DAMVIQNPRYQVTQFGKPVTLSCSQTLNHNVMYWYQQKSSQAPKLLFHYYDKDFNNEADTPDNFQSRRPNTSFCFLDIRSPGLGDTAMYLCATSREIAGEAKELFFGSGTQLSVL.

The J gene is TRBJ1-5, the V gene TRBV7-2; no reliable D call. Per germline, CDR1 SGHTA and CDR2 FQGNSA. The CDR3 has 12 residues. V was trimmed by 4 bases and J by 5 bases, leaving 6 bases between them. The CDR3 sequence is CASSSEDQPQHF. The CDR3 bases are TGTGCCAGCAGCTCGGAGGATCAGCCCCAGCATTTT.

The table lists this clonotype with a few counts. The chain couples TRBV20-1 to TRBJ1-4; 11 bases match TRBD1. The CDR3 has 14 residues. V was pared by 3 bases and J by 8 bases, with 5 bases of the junction left unmatched. The germline gives CDR1 DFQATT, CDR2 SNEGSKA (reference sequence). CDR3 bases: TGCAGTGCTAGGCGGGACAGGGGGGTCGAAAAACTGTTTTTT. Amino acids: CSARRDRGVEKLFF.

The chain combines TRBV30 with TRBJ1-5; D is possibly TRBD1 (5 bases). The V end was cut by 0 bases, the J end by 3 bases, with 12 bases between. Per the germline V gene, CDR1 is GTSNPN and CDR2 is SVGIG (reference sequence). This CDR3 is built from 15 residues. DNA for the CDR3: TGTGCCTGGAGTGTAGGAGACAGTCTCAATCAGCCCCAGCATTTT. It translates to CAWSVGDSLNQPQHF.

The chain employs TRBV29-1 and TRBJ2-1; a possible D gene is TRBD1 (5 bases). There are 14 residues in the CDR3. V gave up 7 bases and J gave up 0 bases, with 13 bases separating them. Germline assignment: CDR1 SQVTM and CDR2 ANQGSEA. The CDR3 coding sequence is TGCAGCGGATTAGACAGCAGCTCCTACAATGAGCAGTTCTTC. It translates to CSGLDSSSYNEQFF.

The gene calls are TRBV27 and TRBJ1-6, with no clear D. CDR1 and CDR2 from the germline V gene are MNHEY and SMNVEV (reference sequence). The V end lost 8 bases, the J end lost 0 bases, and 11 bases lay between the germline ends. This CDR3 comprises 15 residues. Written as DNA, the CDR3 is TGTGCCAGCTGGGAAATGAGCTCCTATAATTCACCCCTCCACTTT. It encodes CASWEMSSYNSPLHF.

The CDR3, as DNA: TGTGCCGCGGGGAGATCTTACAATGAGCAGTTCTTC. Translation: CAAGRSYNEQFF. V usage is TRBV6-2 or TRBV6-3 and J usage is TRBJ2-1, with D maybe TRBD2 (6 bases). The germline V and J ends were trimmed by 11 bases and 4 bases, with 12 bases remaining between them. Germline CDR1 reads MNHEY; CDR2 reads SVGEGT. The CDR3 is made up of 12 amino acids.

The rearrangement joins TRBV20-1 to TRBJ1-5; D is perhaps TRBD1 (5 bases). CDR3 length equals 13 residues. The V and J ends lost 5 bases and 5 bases respectively, with 13 bases between them. Germline V gene lookup returns CDR1 DFQATT and CDR2 SNEGSKA (reference sequence). The CDR3 DNA sequence: TGCAGTGCTCAGGGTCAGAGCCATCAGCCCCAGCATTTT. Amino acid sequence: CSAQGQSHQPQHF.

Here the CDR3 reads CASSQVRDAGYTF. The CDR3 bases are TGCGCCAGCAGCCAAGTCAGGGATGCTGGCTACACCTTC. The chain recombines TRBV4-3 with TRBJ1-2, with a possible D match to TRBD1 (5 bases). CDR3 length: 13 residues. V lost 1 base to trimming and J lost 7 bases, with 10 bases between them. CDR1 and CDR2 (germline): LGHNA, YSLEER.

About this clonotype itself: Germline is not matched at one junction end, which may reflect a read error. This chain joins TRBV7-9 and TRBJ2-1; D possibly uses TRBD1 or TRBD2 (5 bases each). The J call could be wrong; TRBJ2-7 is a better fit for the DNA end. This CDR3 is 15 amino acids long. CDR1 is SEHNR, CDR2 FQNEAQ, per germline (reference sequence). CDR3 nucleotides: TGTGCCAACAGCTTGGGGGTCCAGTCCTACAATGAGCAGTACTTC. This gives the protein CANSLGVQSYNEQYF.

This clonotype appeared a few times. The CDR3 loop reads CASSVRSPETQYF. The DNA for the CDR3 is TGTGCCAGCAGCGTCCGCTCTCCAGAGACCCAGTACTTC. V is TRBV7-9 and J is TRBJ2-5; no clear D. CDR3 length: 13 residues. Looked up from germline, CDR1 is SEHNR and CDR2 is FQNEAQ (reference sequence). The germline V and J ends were trimmed by 5 bases and 4 bases, with 11 bases remaining between them.

V and J are TRBV6-6 and TRBJ2-6; D is undetermined. V lost 5 bases to trimming and J lost 3 bases, with 8 bases between them. The CDR3 extends over 14 amino acids. Germline V gene sequence: CDR1 MNHNY, CDR2 SVGAGI (reference sequence). CDR3 nucleotides: TGTGCCAGCAGTCAGACTGTTGGGGCCAACGTCCTGACTTTC. Its translation: CASSQTVGANVLTF.

The rearrangement joins TRBV4-1 to TRBJ2-1; D unclear. Germline CDR1 and CDR2: MGHRA and YSYEKL. Deletions cut 4 bases from V and 3 bases from J, with 10 bases between. CDR3 size: 14 residues. The CDR3 here is CASSPAKGYNEQFF. CDR3 nucleotides: TGCGCCAGCAGCCCAGCAAAGGGCTACAATGAGCAGTTCTTC.

This clonotype was found a few times. This chain joins TRBV20-1 and TRBJ2-7, with TRBD1 as a possible D gene (6 bases). In germline, CDR1 is DFQATT, CDR2 SNEGSKA (reference sequence). The V and J ends lost 5 bases and 3 bases respectively, with 14 bases between them. The CDR3 sequence is 13 residues long. CDR3 protein: CSAVSGGHYEQYF. CDR3 bases: TGCAGTGCTGTCAGTGGGGGCCACTACGAGCAGTACTTC.

This clonotype was detected only a few times. The chain carries TRBV27 and TRBJ1-2; a weak D match, TRBD1 (5 bases). The germline gives CDR1 MNHEY, CDR2 SMNVEV (reference sequence). The CDR3 totals 13 residues. In DNA, the CDR3 is TGTGCTGTCTTGGCTGGAGGGGAGAGGGGCTACACCTTC. It is translated as CAVLAGGERGYTF.

This clonotype was detected a few times. The V and J genes are TRBV7-9 and TRBJ1-4; a weak D match, TRBD1 (6 bases). Germline CDR1 reads SEHNR; CDR2 reads FQNEAQ (reference sequence). Trimming shortened V by 5 bases and J by 11 bases, and 12 bases separated the two germline ends. The length of the CDR3 is 12 residues. The CDR3 loop reads CASSTRGGKLFF. The CDR3 DNA reads as TGTGCCAGCAGCACCAGGGGCGGGAAACTGTTTTTT.

This chain uses TRBV10-2 with TRBJ2-7; 7 nucleotides align to TRBD1. V lost 0 bases to trimming and J lost 5 bases; unmatched junction nucleotides: 1. Germline V gene sequence: CDR1 WSHSY, CDR2 SAAADI. The CDR3 spans 13 residues. The CDR3 DNA sequence: TGCGCCAGCAGTGAGTCGACAGGGAACGAGCAGTACTTC. Residues: CASSESTGNEQYF.

This clonotype was found once. A read error may account for a junction end that differs from germline. This chain uses TRBV6-5 with TRBJ2-6; a weak D match, TRBD1 (5 bases). Germline CDR1 is MNHEY and CDR2 is SVGAGI. This CDR3 comprises 15 residues. The CDR3: CASSYDRAGANVPTF. CDR3 in DNA: TGTGCCAGCAGTTACGATAGGGCTGGGGCCAACGTCCCGACTTTC.

This clonotype showed up just a few times. The chain carries TRBV12-3 or TRBV12-4 and TRBJ2-7; unclear D gene. V shed 7 bases and J shed 7 bases, with 11 bases lying between them. This CDR3 is 11 amino acids long. CDR3 nucleotide sequence: TGTGCCAGCACAGACAACAATGAGCAGTACTTC. This gives the protein CASTDNNEQYF.

The chain recombines TRBV7-9 with TRBJ1-2; D remains ambiguous. The germline gives CDR1 SEHNR, CDR2 FQNEAQ (reference sequence). V dropped 4 bases and J dropped 8 bases, with 14 bases sitting between them. The CDR3 extends over 13 amino acids. The CDR3 DNA follows: TGTGCCAGCAGCTCTAACCCAAAACAGGGCTACACCTTC. Protein: CASSSNPKQGYTF.

The chain recombines TRBV2 with TRBJ1-2; maybe TRBD1 (5 bases). The germline V gene encodes CDR1 SNHLY and CDR2 FYNNEI. V shed 6 bases and J shed 2 bases, with 16 bases lying between them. This CDR3 spans 15 amino acids. Written as DNA, the CDR3 is TGTGCCAGCAGGGAACAGGTTGTTGGAAACTATGGCTACACCTTC. Translated: CASREQVVGNYGYTF.

This clonotype is a singleton in its sample. J is TRBJ1-3 and V is TRBV6-5, with TRBD1 matching over 8 bases. Per germline, CDR1 MNHEY and CDR2 SVGAGI. The CDR3 loop spans 16 amino acids. J lost 0 bases, V lost 4 bases, and 5 bases had no gene match. The CDR3 nucleotides read TGTGCCAGCAGTTCCGGACAGGGCTTCTCTGGAAACACCATATATTTT. It yields the protein CASSSGQGFSGNTIYF.

In its sample, this clonotype was seen a few times. This rearrangement joins TRBV6-2 or TRBV6-3 to TRBJ2-3; 12 positions agree with TRBD2. Germline lookup yields CDR1 MNHEY and CDR2 SVGEGT. The CDR3 is made up of 15 amino acids. Unmatched junction bases numbered 6, after V lost 7 bases and J lost 4 bases. The CDR3 DNA follows: TGTGCCAGCATGGCGACTAGCGGGAGCTCAGATACGCAGTATTTT. This translates into CASMATSGSSDTQYF.

The CDR3 sequence is CASSPTGLPTNEKLFF. The CDR3 bases are TGTGCCAGCAGCCCTACAGGGCTACCAACTAATGAAAAACTGTTTTTT. This rearrangement joins TRBV7-9 to TRBJ1-4, with a weak D call TRBD1 (6 bases). This CDR3 has 16 amino acids. Trimming removed 5 bases at V and 0 bases at J, with 13 bases between. The germline V gene encodes CDR1 SEHNR and CDR2 FQNEAQ (reference sequence).

This clonotype has only a few counts. The chain couples TRBV19 to TRBJ1-4, with D perhaps matching TRBD1 (5 bases). The germline CDR1 and CDR2 sequences are LNHDA and SQIVND (reference sequence). CDR3 length: 15 amino acids. The V end lost 6 bases, the J end lost 0 bases, and 11 bases lay between the germline ends. CDR3 amino acids: CASSKTDATNEKLFF. CDR3 in DNA: TGTGCCAGTAGCAAGACAGATGCAACTAATGAAAAACTGTTTTTT.